The next 16 T cell receptor beta chains were all read from a single sample in a study of shared clonotypes between healthy human individuals. TCRdb's table, derived via immunoSEQ multiplex PCR, lists solely in-frame clones and lacks some. The data hold around 2.5 million clones, with under 95% observed a single time. The sequenced material came from naive CD4+ T cells from PBMCs. The subset is: CD45RA+ positively selected. The source of these receptors is a man aged 18 to 30 in good health. Some clones in this sample may be carry-over from other donors' samples.

The chain recombines TRBV2 with TRBJ2-4, with D tentatively TRBD1 (5 bases). The CDR3 extends over 14 amino acids. Germline-derived CDR1 and CDR2 are SNHLY and FYNNEI. CDR3 in amino acids: CGSGSLLAKNIQYF. DNA of the CDR3: TGTGGGTCAGGGTCTCTTCTAGCCAAAAACATTCAGTACTTC.

CDR3 amino acids: CASSGPGLPQETQYF. CDR3 coding DNA: TGTGCCAGCAGCGGCCCGGGACTACCTCAAGAGACCCAGTACTTC. This chain links TRBV5-4 with TRBJ2-5; 7 bases are shared with TRBD2. The CDR3 sequence is 15 residues long. Trimming cost V 4 bases and J 2 bases; bases outside gene matches: 8. Germline lookup yields CDR1 SGHNT and CDR2 YYREEE (reference sequence).

This chain joins TRBV14 and TRBJ2-1; 12 bases are shared with TRBD2. The CDR3 totals 16 residues. Germline values: CDR1 SGHDN, CDR2 FVKESK. The V gene end was trimmed by 4 bases and the J gene end by 3 bases; junction bases not matched to a gene: 4. In DNA, the CDR3 is TGTGCCAGCAGCCCCGGACTAGCGGGGTTCTACAATGAGCAGTTCTTC. It is translated as CASSPGLAGFYNEQFF.

The V gene is TRBV30, the J gene TRBJ1-6; D remains ambiguous. Germline V CDR1 and CDR2: GTSNPN, SVGIG (reference sequence). This CDR3 contains 13 residues. CDR3 protein: CAHRRVTNSPLHF. The CDR3 DNA reads as TGTGCTCACCGACGGGTTACAAATTCACCCCTCCACTTT.

This chain uses TRBV2 with TRBJ1-5; D is unresolved. The CDR3 consists of 13 residues. Germline V gene data show CDR1 as SNHLY and CDR2 as FYNNEI. Trimming cost V 4 bases and J 5 bases, with 9 bases left between them. The CDR3: CASSVETDQPQHF. The CDR3 coding sequence is TGTGCCAGCAGTGTAGAAACAGATCAGCCCCAGCATTTT.

The rearrangement uses TRBV4-1 and TRBJ2-5, with D possibly TRBD2 on 6 matching bases. In germline, CDR1 is MGHRA, CDR2 YSYEKL. CDR3 length: 15 residues. V was trimmed by 3 bases and J by 5 bases, leaving 16 bases between them. CDR3 nucleotide sequence: TGCGCCAGCAGCCAGGGTTGGGGGGTAGGGGAGACCCAGTACTTC. It codes for CASSQGWGVGETQYF.

This chain connects TRBV5-1 to TRBJ1-1; TRBD1 aligns across 10 bases. There are 13 residues in the CDR3. Germline V CDR1 and CDR2: SGHRS, YFSETQ. After removal of 4 bases from V and 9 bases from J, the junction contained 6 bases not matched to a gene. The CDR3 reads CASSEGQGSQAFF. The CDR3 DNA sequence: TGCGCCAGCAGCGAGGGACAGGGGTCTCAAGCTTTCTTT.

The V call is TRBV14, the J call TRBJ2-3, with 8 bases identical to TRBD2. The germline V gene encodes CDR1 SGHDN and CDR2 FVKESK. J gave up 0 bases and V 7 bases, and 15 bases lay outside the gene matches. The CDR3 covers 18 residues. As DNA, the CDR3 is TGTGCCAGCACCTCCCGGGGCGGGAGGCAGGGTAGCACAGATACGCAGTATTTT. Translation gives CASTSRGGRQGSTDTQYF.

The chain recombines TRBV4-2 with TRBJ2-3, with a weak D call TRBD2 (6 bases). CDR3 length: 16 amino acids. Germline V gene lookup returns CDR1 LGHNA and CDR2 YNFKEQ. V gave up 0 bases and J gave up 3 bases, with 13 bases separating them. In DNA form, the CDR3 reads TGTGCCAGCAGCCAAGATGGGTTTGGGGGGACAGATACGCAGTATTTT. Translation: CASSQDGFGGTDTQYF.

This chain connects TRBV12-5 to TRBJ1-1; no clear D. CDR3 size: 13 residues. In germline, CDR1 is LGHNT, CDR2 FRNRAP. Trimming stripped 1 base from V and 10 bases from J, with 13 bases between. The CDR3 sequence: CASGLEPGSGAFF. The CDR3 DNA reads TGTGCTAGTGGTTTGGAACCGGGATCAGGAGCTTTCTTT.

The chain has TRBV14 and TRBJ1-3, with TRBD1 as a possible D gene (5 bases). CDR1 is SGHDN and CDR2 is FVKESK in the germline V gene. The V gene lost 3 bases and the J gene lost 4 bases, with 10 bases spanning the gap. This CDR3 comprises 14 residues. Here the CDR3 DNA reads TGTGCCAGCAGCCATCCAGGGTGGGGAAACACCATATATTTT. Protein: CASSHPGWGNTIYF.

The chain links TRBV7-9 to TRBJ2-4; TRBD1 might be the D (6 bases). The CDR3 consists of 15 residues. Looked up from germline, CDR1 is SEHNR and CDR2 is FQNEAQ (reference sequence). The V gene lost 3 bases and the J gene lost 3 bases, with 12 bases spanning the gap. Here the CDR3 reads CASSFWGLDKNIQYF. For the CDR3, the DNA is TGTGCCAGCAGCTTCTGGGGGCTGGACAAAAACATTCAGTACTTC.

The rearrangement links TRBV29-1 to TRBJ2-2; D assignment may be TRBD1 or TRBD2 (6 bases each). CDR1 and CDR2 (germline): SQVTM, ANQGSEA. There are 11 residues in the CDR3. CDR3 nucleotides: TGCACCTTTAGGGGGGTGGGGGAGCTGTTTTTT. Encoded protein: CTFRGVGELFF.

The chain carries TRBV15 and TRBJ2-7; tentatively, D is TRBD2 (6 bases). V was clipped by 1 base and J by 0 bases, with 13 bases between them. The CDR3 sequence is 16 residues long. Germline V lookup: CDR1 LNHNV, CDR2 YYDKDF (reference sequence). This CDR3 is CATSRGIAESSYEQYF. CDR3 nucleotides: TGTGCCACCAGCAGAGGGATAGCGGAGAGCTCCTACGAGCAGTACTTC.

This chain links TRBV6-5 with TRBJ1-1, with D unclear. The CDR3 has 14 amino acids. Looked up from germline, CDR1 is MNHEY and CDR2 is SVGAGI. The V end was cut by 10 bases, the J end by 1 base, with 16 bases between. The CDR3 DNA reads TGTGCCACCCAGACCACGGGCCCGAACACTGAAGCTTTCTTT. Translated, it gives CATQTTGPNTEAFF.

The chain is built from TRBV28 and TRBJ2-1, with D hard to call. This CDR3 spans 15 amino acids. Germline lookup yields CDR1 MDHEN and CDR2 SYDVKM. Trimming took off 2 bases at V and 3 bases at J, with 11 bases between the two ends. Here the CDR3 DNA reads TGTGCCAGCAGTTTAAAGCGAGCTTTCTACAATGAGCAGTTCTTC. Protein sequence: CASSLKRAFYNEQFF.